This T cell receptor beta chain was found in a study of cytomegalovirus exposure and HLA in healthy donors. A word on this clone: The antigen remains unidentified.

Overall study results and limits: Associated with cytomegalovirus, according to the listing, were around 170 TCR beta chains.

The protocol was immunoSEQ multiplex PCR, while the TCRdb copy is restricted to in-frame clones and leaves out a portion. The sample has about 84,000 clones, approximately 91% seen once. Germline loops: CDR1 MDHEN, CDR2 SYDVKM. This CDR3 region has 18 residues. Losses at the gene ends were 3 bases for V and 2 bases for J; bases not matched to a gene: 12. Sequenced material: PBMCs. V gene TRBV28 combines with J gene TRBJ2-3; TRBD2 agrees at 9 bases. The clonotype comes from a man aged 25-45 years in good health and CMV-seronegative. The CDR3, as DNA: TGTGCCAGCAGTTTTGGGACTAGCATAAAAGGGTACACAGATACGCAGTATTTT. Encoded protein: CASSFGTSIKGYTDTQYF.